The subject of this entry is one TCR beta chain. The protocol was immunoSEQ multiplex PCR, while the TCRdb copy is restricted to in-frame clones and leaves out a portion. The sample carries about 8,000 clones, around 90% recorded once. These data originate in a study of technical replicates of blood from a handful of donors. The V end was cut by 8 bases, the J end by 1 base, with 15 bases between. This CDR3 has 16 amino acids. Germline V lookup: CDR1 SGHVS, CDR2 FNYEAQ. Specimen: PBMCs. The TCR was taken from a human donor in good health. The chain is built from TRBV7-6 and TRBJ2-6; TRBD1 might be the D (7 bases). CDR3 bases: TGTGCCAGCCGGGCCAGGGGGGCGTCTGGGGCCAACGTCCTGACTTTC. This encodes CASRARGASGANVLTF.